This T cell receptor (beta chain) was obtained from a study of T and B cells in COVID-19 patients. Study findings and constraints: In COVID-19 patients, T cell receptor beta variable and joining gene use was reportedly strongly skewed. The recovered cohort had 2,300 or so exclusive TCR clusters, including 30 to 40 low generation probability clusters.

Trimming took 3 bases from V and 2 from J, leaving 15 bases between them. This CDR3 has 15 amino acids. CDR1 SGHKS and CDR2 YYEKEE come from the germline V gene (reference sequence). BIOMED2 TRB-A/B primer pools were used in multiplex TRB PCR. TCRdb fed the multiplex PCR reads into MiXCR, producing one record per CDR3 protein. In the table there are around 2,200 distinct CDR3 sequences, approximately 25% of which are singletons. Notes on this clonotype: Its target is not known.

Blood genomic DNA input for TRB amplification was about 240-550 ng. This rearrangement joins TRBV5-5 to TRBJ2-7, with TRBD1 as a possible D gene (6 bases). The origin of this receptor is a human donor with active COVID-19. The sequencing sample was made of blood. The CDR3 DNA reads as TGTGCCAGCAGCTCGTTCCGGGACACCCCCTACGAGCAGTACTTC. Translated: CASSSFRDTPYEQYF.